This TCR beta chain originates from a study of CXCR3-negative and CXCR3-positive naive CD8 T cells (dated by TCRdb to the late 2010s). For the wider study: In total, some 130 million TRB reads were obtained, corresponding to roughly 1.5 +/- 0.3 million reads per library. Data from about ten donors, pooled across two independent experiments, went into the diversity and physicochemical repertoire analyses. For the TRBV-TRBJ cluster analysis, the naive subsets came from about five donors, while the memory cells came from 3 donors. What the study reported, not specific to this receptor: CXCR3 expression partially decreased after cryopreservation, so most assays used freshly isolated PBMCs. Because surface CD5, which has been linked to self-reactivity in mice, was comparable between naive subsets, TCR interaction strength was also inferred from TRB CDR3 physicochemical properties. TRB CDR3s from CXCR3-positive naive cells showed higher hydrophobicity (lower Kidera factor 4), lower energy, and higher strength and volume indices than CXCR3-negative naive cells. Both naive subsets had comparably high repertoire diversity, while memory CD8+ T cells had much lower repertoire diversity. Similar TRBV-TRBJ usage was shown by naive CXCR3-negative and CXCR3-positive cells from the same donor, whereas distinct patterns were shown by memory cells.

These reads were obtained on a NextSeq 550. The Human TCR Profiling Kit (MiLaboratory) was used to make UMI-labeled 5' RACE TRB cDNA libraries. The full amount of extracted RNA was used for cDNA synthesis, and the full amount of resulting cDNA was used for PCR amplification. Libraries were prepared in parallel with an identical number of PCR cycles. The authors processed their data as follows. About 53,000 +/- 10,000 unique UMI-labeled TRB cDNA molecules per library were extracted with MIGEC and MiXCR, with at least two reads per UMI required. On average, about 40,000 +/- 10,000 functional in-frame TRB CDR3 nucleotide clonotypes lacking stop codons were found per library. After each sample was downsampled to 5000 UMI-labeled TRB molecules, VDJtools was used to calculate diversity metrics such as normalized Shannon-Wiener and Chao1. VDJtools was used to calculate clonotype-size-weighted physicochemical properties of the central five CDR3 residues, namely interaction energy, strength, volume and Kidera factor 4. TCRdb reprocessed the raw reads; every CDR3 protein sequence is a single record, and DNA is not supplied. The V and J calls reflect TCRdb's pipeline rather than the authors' work. This sample's records show approximately 89,000 distinct CDR3 sequences. Of the sample, approximately 0.54% falls within the top ten clones.

For each CD8+ T cell subset, flow sorting was done in triplicate, and a few hundred thousand cells per subset went directly into RLT lysis buffer. Naive CD8+ T cells were defined stringently as CD45RO-CCR7+CD27+CD95- to exclude memory contaminants. Peripheral blood mononuclear cells were isolated from buffy coats by standard density gradient centrifugation. A FACSAria III was used to flow-sort naive CD8+ T cells into CXCR3-negative and CXCR3-positive populations. Total RNA was extracted from sorted cells with an RNeasy Mini Kit. Of note for this clonotype: The antigen it binds to is not known.

The CDR3 starts with the cysteine, ends with the phenylalanine, and has 12 residues. The DNA sequence is not available. For CDR1 and CDR2, the germline V gene (reference sequence) lists GTSNPN and SVGIG. This TCR came from a human donor in good health. Some clones in this sample may be carry-over from other donors' samples. The specimen sequenced was naive CXCR3+ CD8+ T cells from blood. This specimen's cell subset or site label, interpreted: CD45RO-CCR7+CD27+CD95- naive CD8+ T cells expressing CXCR3 (TNR3+). The receptor chain draws on TRBV30 and TRBJ1-1. The CDR3 is CAWVAVGTEAFF.